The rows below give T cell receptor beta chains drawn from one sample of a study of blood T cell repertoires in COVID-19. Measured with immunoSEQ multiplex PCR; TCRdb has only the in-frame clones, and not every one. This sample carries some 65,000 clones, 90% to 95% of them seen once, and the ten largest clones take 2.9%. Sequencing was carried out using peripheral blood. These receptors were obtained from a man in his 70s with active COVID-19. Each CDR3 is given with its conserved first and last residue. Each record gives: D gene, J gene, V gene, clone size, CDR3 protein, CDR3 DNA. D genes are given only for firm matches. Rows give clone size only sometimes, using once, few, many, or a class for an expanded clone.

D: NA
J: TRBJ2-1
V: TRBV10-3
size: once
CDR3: CAISAFSGSYNEQFF
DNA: TGTGCCATCAGTGCCTTTAGCGGATCCTACAATGAGCAGTTCTTC

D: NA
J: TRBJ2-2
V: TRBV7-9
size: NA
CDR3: CASSLGATVTGELFF
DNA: TGTGCCAGCAGCTTAGGAGCGACTGTCACCGGGGAGCTGTTTTTT

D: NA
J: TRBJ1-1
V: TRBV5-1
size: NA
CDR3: CASSLGTERTEAFF
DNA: TGCGCCAGCAGCTTGGGGACCGAGCGGACTGAAGCTTTCTTT

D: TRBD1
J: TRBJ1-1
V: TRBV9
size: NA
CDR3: CASSTPNRGGSTEAFF
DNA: TGTGCCAGCAGCACACCGAACAGGGGGGGGAGCACTGAAGCTTTCTTT

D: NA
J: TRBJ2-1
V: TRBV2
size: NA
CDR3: CASSEGRTVNEQFF
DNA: TGTGCCAGCAGTGAAGGCCGGACAGTAAATGAGCAGTTCTTC

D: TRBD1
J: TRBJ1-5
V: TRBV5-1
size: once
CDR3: CASSPGQGHQPQHF
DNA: TGCGCCAGCAGCCCTGGACAGGGCCATCAGCCCCAGCATTTT

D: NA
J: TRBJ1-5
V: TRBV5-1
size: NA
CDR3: CASSLGQDQPQHF
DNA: TGCGCCAGCAGCTTGGGACAGGATCAGCCCCAGCATTTT

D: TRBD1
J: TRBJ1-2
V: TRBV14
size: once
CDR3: CASSQDYRGVYTF
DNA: TGTGCCAGCAGCCAGGACTACAGGGGCGTCTACACCTTC

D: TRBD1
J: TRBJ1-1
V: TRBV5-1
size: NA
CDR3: CASSLAAAGGRTEAFF
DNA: TGCGCCAGCAGCTTGGCCGCGGCAGGGGGCCGCACTGAAGCTTTCTTT

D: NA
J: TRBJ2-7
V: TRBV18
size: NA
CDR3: CASSRYGGYEQYF
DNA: TGTGCCAGCTCACGTTACGGAGGCTACGAGCAGTACTTC

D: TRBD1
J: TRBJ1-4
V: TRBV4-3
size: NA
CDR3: CASSQDGTGNEKLFF
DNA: TGCGCCAGCAGCCAAGATGGGACAGGGAATGAAAAACTGTTTTTT

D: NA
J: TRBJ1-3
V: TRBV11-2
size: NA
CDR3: CASSSPALYSGNTIYF
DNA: TGTGCCAGCAGCTCCCCCGCGCTGTACTCTGGAAACACCATATATTTT

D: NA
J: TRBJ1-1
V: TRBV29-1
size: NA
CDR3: CSVTAKGGTEAFF
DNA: TGCAGCGTGACCGCGAAGGGGGGGACTGAAGCTTTCTTT

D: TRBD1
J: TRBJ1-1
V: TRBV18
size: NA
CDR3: CASSHSGQANTEAFF
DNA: TGTGCCAGCTCACACTCAGGACAGGCGAACACTGAAGCTTTCTTT

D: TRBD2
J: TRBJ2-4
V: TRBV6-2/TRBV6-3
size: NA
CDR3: CASSRSGVDIQYF
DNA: TGTGCCAGCAGCCGAAGCGGGGTCGACATTCAGTACTTC

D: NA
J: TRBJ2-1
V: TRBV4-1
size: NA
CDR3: CASSQVVDRIYNEQFF
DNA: TGCGCCAGCAGCCAAGTCGTGGACAGAATTTACAATGAGCAGTTCTTC